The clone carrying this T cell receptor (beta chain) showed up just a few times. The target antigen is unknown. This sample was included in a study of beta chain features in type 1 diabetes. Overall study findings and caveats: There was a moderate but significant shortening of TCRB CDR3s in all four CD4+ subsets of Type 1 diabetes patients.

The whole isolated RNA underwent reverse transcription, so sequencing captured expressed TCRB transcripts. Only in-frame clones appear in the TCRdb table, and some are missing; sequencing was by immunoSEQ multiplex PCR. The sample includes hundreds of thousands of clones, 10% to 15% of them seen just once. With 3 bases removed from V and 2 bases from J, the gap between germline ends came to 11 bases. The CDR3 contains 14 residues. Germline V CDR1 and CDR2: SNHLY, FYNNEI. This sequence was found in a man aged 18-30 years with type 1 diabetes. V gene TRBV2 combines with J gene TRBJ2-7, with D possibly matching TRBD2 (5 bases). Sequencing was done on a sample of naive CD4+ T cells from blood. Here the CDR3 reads CASSDGPGTYEQYF. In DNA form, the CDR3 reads TGTGCCAGCAGTGATGGTCCCGGGACCTACGAGCAGTACTTC.